This T cell receptor beta chain emerged from a study of cytomegalovirus exposure and HLA in healthy donors (dated by TCRdb to about 2017). At the level of the whole study: An earlier analysis of about 530 of the donors reported about 280 Gb of sequence data and some 110 million unique TCR beta sequences obtained from about 180 million T cells. An early release that covered some 640 HLA-typed donors contained approximately 300 gigabases of sequencing data and 85 million to 100 million unique TCR sequences. Of the approximately 370 genotyped donors, roughly 80% were placed in the genetic ancestry cluster associated with self-reported Caucasian donors. The study was designed to test whether signatures of past pathogen exposure could be identified by cataloging public T cell receptors. Using immunosequencing, the study profiled T cell repertoires from 640 or so subjects and related those repertoires to cytomegalovirus serostatus. Besides the first cohort of 666 subjects, a separate validation cohort made up of roughly 130 different subjects was used. To predict cytomegalovirus infection status, the study brought together high-throughput TCR immunosequencing, statistical association of individual TCRs with disease status, and machine learning. A later analysis re-examined previously published TCR beta repertoires from hundreds of donors and added high-resolution HLA genotyping to investigate patterns of TCR occurrence. Rather than drawing on any new phenotypic data, the later analysis identified candidate immune exposures from TCR beta sequences and the way those sequences occurred across donors. An earlier analysis of several hundred of the donors used high-throughput TCR beta sequencing to judge whether each TCR beta V gene segment behaved as functional or pseudogenic. Donor age, sex, ethnicity and CMV serostatus were compiled together with the repertoire data. A later genetic analysis took genome-wide SNP genotypes for 398 of the 666 donors and used that subset as a discovery cohort. Every discovery cohort repertoire had been produced on one sequencing platform. HLA typing covered class I and class II loci at four-digit resolution. Typing coverage varied by locus: roughly 629-630 donors for A, B, C, DRB1 and DQB1; roughly 510 for DQA1; nearly 610 for DPA1; roughly 470 for DPB1. Because of strong linkage in the cohort, a few DR-DQ haplotypes were treated as single units for association and clustering. Among some 410 genotyped donors of the cohort, an average of about 240,000 unique TCR beta nucleotide sequences were sequenced per donor, about a sixth of them non-productive.

Study-level results and caveats: Broadly in line with IMGT annotations, most TCR beta V segments showed up in productive rearrangements about 90% or about 30% of the time in an earlier analysis of a few hundred of the donors. Because the 87-base-pair reads could not distinguish some IMGT-functional V segments, including TRBV6-2 and TRBV6-3, those segments were excluded. In a later genetic analysis, a missense DCLRE1C variant was associated with V-gene and J-gene trimming of TCR beta chains, and the association was replicated in an independent cohort. Because counts were too low, seventeen rarely observed V segments, including chromosome 9 orphons, were excluded from the earlier analysis of fewer than 650 of the donors. Assigning TCR associations to individual alleles was difficult when HLA alleles, especially DR and DQ, strongly co-occurred. In a later analysis, HLA-associated TCR beta chains were found to be more clonally expanded and to have lower generation probabilities than equally common non-associated chains. Correlated functional status among segregating V segments might reflect linkage disequilibrium, but an unknown experimental factor could not be ruled out. The classifier was reported to diagnose cytomegalovirus status with high specificity and sensitivity in both the original cohort and the validation cohort. Sequencing depth was assumed to be roughly uniform across donors in the presence/absence analyses, though that assumption may not hold. In the study, about 150 TCR beta chains were listed as associated with cytomegalovirus. A further reported finding was that TCR beta sequences accurately predicted the HLA-A and HLA-B alleles for most subjects in the first cohort. A later analysis found that TCR association rates varied across HLA loci, with DRB1 alleles showing the most associated TCRs and HLA-C alleles the fewest. According to a later analysis, most CMV-associated TCR beta chains appeared to be HLA-restricted, and the HLA associations seemed to be driven largely by CMV exposure. At a false discovery rate of 0.05, a later analysis linked some 17,000 TCR beta sequences to specific HLA alleles. A group of highly shared sequence variants was considered likely to be a technical artifact of the sequencing pipeline. According to a later analysis, parvovirus B19, influenza, CMV and Epstein-Barr virus appeared linked to several top co-occurrence clusters. Because HLA typing was unavailable for some donors at each locus, only the typed subset was used in association tests. A later genetic analysis reported fewer N-insertions in productive TCRs among donors in an Asian-associated ancestry cluster than the roughly 700-donor mean. The authors suggested that the approach could potentially be generalized to other disease states and immunological phenotypes. Only TCR beta chains were sequenced in this cohort, and the absence of alpha or paired-chain data limited detectable features. For the cohort, immune exposure information was limited to CMV serostatus. Across donors, most TCR sequences were observed very rarely, whereas some public TCRs were present in many individuals. In vitro tests confirmed that three of the cytomegalovirus-associated TCR beta chains recognize cytomegalovirus antigens.

The cohort was made up of 500 to 800 healthy bone marrow donors. At the time of sampling, every cohort member was nominally healthy, though immune exposures that went unrecorded were likely present. The donor tested CMV seropositive and was one of the 289 seropositive cohort members. Every donor gave a peripheral blood sample, and the peripheral blood mononuclear cells from that sample were used for TCR beta sequencing. Genomic DNA was extracted from the blood cell samples with the Qiagen DNeasy Blood Extraction Kit. As regards this clone: Its binding antigen is unknown. Base qualities are not recorded, but no much larger clone differs from it by a single base.

The library was made by the immunoSEQ multiplex PCR assay. A mixture of 60 forward primers for TCR Vbeta segments and 13 reverse primers for TCR Jbeta segments was used in the multiplex PCR. Amplification of the CDR3 region of rearranged TCR beta genes was performed with a multiplex PCR assay on genomic DNA. On the Illumina HiSeq System, the amplified TCR beta libraries were sequenced as 87-base-pair reads. Concerning the study's data processing: Across the 670 or so repertoires, a later analysis counted approximately 75 million unique TCR beta chains, 9.5 million to 12 million of which were shared by at least two donors. To remove PCR and sequencing errors, raw reads were error-corrected and collapsed into unique sequences using a nearest-neighbor algorithm that merged closely related sequences. To assign V, D and J gene segments, CDR3 sequences were aligned to IMGT reference sequences. For a sequence to be retained, at least a six-nucleotide match to both a V gene segment and a J gene segment was required. A rearrangement was called productive if the CDR3 had no stop codons and remained in frame with V and J, and every other rearrangement was called non-productive. Following IMGT convention, CDR3 was defined as the stretch from the second conserved V-encoded cysteine up to the conserved J-encoded phenylalanine. In an earlier analysis of approximately 590 of the donors, sequences lacking an unambiguous match to a single V gene segment were excluded. In an earlier analysis of a few hundred of the donors, V segments were called functional above 56.7% productive rearrangements and were called segregating when the between-donor standard deviation exceeded 5%. A statistical classification framework was developed to diagnose cytomegalovirus status using the catalog of TCR beta chain sequences. In a later analysis, TCR nucleotide sequences were compared against IMGT/GENE-DB human TR gene sequences so that V and J genes could be assigned. The TCRdist pipeline was used in a later analysis to assign CDR3 sequences and most-parsimonious VDJ recombination scenarios. In a later analysis, each TCR beta chain was defined by its CDR3 amino acid sequence together with its V-gene family, and reads lacking a unique V-gene family were excluded. A later analysis removed 550 to 700 highly shared, low-generation-probability nucleotide sequences to deal with suspected cross-contamination and a sequencing artifact. In a later analysis, a clonal expansion index was calculated for each public chain from normalized within-repertoire ranks of inferred template counts. In a later analysis, generation probabilities were computed using a VDJ recombination model fitted to out-of-frame rearrangements, and the results were checked against IGoR. Hypergeometric tests were used in a later analysis to score TCR-TCR, TCR-HLA and TCR-CMV co-occurrence, with a repertoire-size bias correction applied to the TCR pairs. False discovery rates were estimated in a later analysis by permuting HLA or CMV assignments 20 times. In a later analysis, co-occurring TCRs were grouped using DBSCAN, and TCRdist sequence similarity was added for clustering within HLA-allele-positive subsets. For co-occurrence clustering, repertoires with fewer than 30,000 or more than 120,000 public chains were excluded, along with about five repertoires with anomalous nucleotide sharing. The table was pulled from immuneACCESS by TCRdb, which kept in-frame rearrangements only. Such tables lose some clones; where checked, under half of the loss comes from unresolved V genes, and the rest has no known cause. The DNA gave D and trimming, while V, J and clone size come from that table. This sample comprises some 110,000 clones, roughly four fifths of them detected only once. Together, the top ten hold roughly 23% of the sample.

The CDR3 runs 22 residues from the cysteine to the phenylalanine. Only the CDR3 DNA is retained, 66 bases long and in frame from the first base. V has 1 base trimmed and J has 0 bases trimmed; junction bases matching no gene number 16. The source of this sequence is a man between 25 and 39 years old in good health and CMV-seropositive. Sequences were obtained from PBMCs. The sequence is built from TRBV23-1 and TRBJ2-6; 9 of the junction bases match TRBD1. TRBV23-1 is assigned to the ORF class and has an uncertain function. For the CDR3, the sequence is CASSQWQGQGLLLFSGANVLTF. The DNA sequence reads TGCGCCAGCAGTCAATGGCAGGGACAGGGTCTTCTACTCTTCTCTGGGGCCAACGTCCTGACTTTC.